This T cell receptor beta chain was recorded in a study of cytomegalovirus exposure and HLA in healthy donors. Study outcomes and limitations: According to the study, around 160 TCR beta chains were cytomegalovirus-associated. Both high specificity and high sensitivity reportedly marked the classifier's diagnosis of cytomegalovirus status.

To note about this clone: Its specificity is not known.

Profiled with immunoSEQ multiplex PCR; TCRdb holds only in-frame clones, not every one. The sample comprises roughly 300,000 clones, roughly 90% of which are singletons, and around 0.9% rests with the top ten. CDR1 and CDR2 (germline): SGHAT, FQDESV (reference sequence). The CDR3 length is 13 residues. V shed 1 base and J shed 7 bases, with 10 bases lying between them. This rearrangement joins TRBV11-1 to TRBJ1-2, with D unclear. This TCR derives from a woman aged 18-29 years in good health and CMV-seronegative. Material: PBMCs. CDR3 coding DNA: TGTGCCAGCAGCTTAGGTCCGGCTAGTGGCTACACCTTC. This sequence encodes CASSLGPASGYTF.